The clone carrying this T cell receptor (beta chain) turned up a few times. This entry comes from a study of T cells after yellow fever vaccination. Study-level background: Any fraction with a low cell number was prepared using SMART-Seq v4 Ultra Low Input.

TCRdb analysed the 5' RACE reads with MiXCR anew, one entry per CDR3 protein. In the table there are under 600,000 distinct CDR3 sequences, roughly 14% of which are singletons. This CDR3 has 14 amino acids. V was cut by 3 bases and J by 12 bases, with 21 bases left in between. Looked up from germline, CDR1 is DFQATT and CDR2 is SNEGSKA (reference sequence). The sequence came from a man between 25 and 39 years old who received the YFV17D yellow fever vaccine. This specimen consisted of PBMCs, obtained on the day of the yellow fever booster vaccination. The rearrangement uses TRBV20-1 and TRBJ2-1; a possible D gene is TRBD2 (5 bases). CDR3 region: CSARSIAGLGVQFF. CDR3 in DNA: TGCAGTGCTAGGAGTATTGCAGGCCTCGGGGTGCAGTTCTTC.